Described below is a single T cell receptor (beta chain) sequence and its context. This record belongs to a study of Ad26.COV2.S vaccination and SARS-CoV-2 variants. CDR3 length equals 14 residues. V dropped 5 bases and J dropped 0 bases, with 10 bases sitting between them. Germline V lookup: CDR1 ENHRY, CDR2 SYGVKD. TCRdb keeps only in-frame clones here, not all; method: immunoSEQ multiplex PCR. The sample includes some 410,000 clones, around 92% of them seen just once. The treatment: roughly 20 received Ad26.COV2.S at low or high dose, single or two shots; 5 received placebo; per-sample allocation not given. Vaccine and placebo recipients were sampled on day 63 after the first injection.

V gene TRBV10-3 combines with J gene TRBJ1-2; D uncertain. The material was peripheral blood, obtained in a trial of Ad26.COV2.S vaccine versus placebo. The clonotype originates from a person aged 18-65 years who received the Ad26.COV2.S COVID-19 vaccine or a placebo. Here the CDR3 DNA reads TGTGCCATCAGTCTCGACGGAGCTAACTATGGCTACACCTTC. Translating it yields CAISLDGANYGYTF.